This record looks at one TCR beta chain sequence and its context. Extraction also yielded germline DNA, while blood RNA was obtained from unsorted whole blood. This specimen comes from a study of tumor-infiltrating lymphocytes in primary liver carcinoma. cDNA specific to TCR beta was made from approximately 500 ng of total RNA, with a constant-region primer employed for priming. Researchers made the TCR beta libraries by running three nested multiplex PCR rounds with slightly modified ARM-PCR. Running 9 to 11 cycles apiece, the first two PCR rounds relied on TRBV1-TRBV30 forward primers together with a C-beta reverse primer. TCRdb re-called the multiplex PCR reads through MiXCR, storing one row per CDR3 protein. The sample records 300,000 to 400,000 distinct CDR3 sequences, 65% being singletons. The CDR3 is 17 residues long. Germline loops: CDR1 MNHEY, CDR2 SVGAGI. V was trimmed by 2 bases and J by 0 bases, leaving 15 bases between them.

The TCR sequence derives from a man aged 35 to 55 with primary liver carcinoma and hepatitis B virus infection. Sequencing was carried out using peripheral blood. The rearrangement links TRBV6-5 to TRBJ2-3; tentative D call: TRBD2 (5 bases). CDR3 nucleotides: TGTGCCAGCAGTTACAGGAGGTTTGGCGGGAGCACAGATACGCAGTATTTT. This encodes CASSYRRFGGSTDTQYF.